A selection of T cell receptor beta chains follows, all from one sample in a study of cytomegalovirus exposure and HLA in healthy donors. Profiled with immunoSEQ multiplex PCR; TCRdb holds only in-frame clones, not every one. Of 90,000 to 140,000 clones listed, around 74% are singletons. The sequencing sample was made of PBMCs. The origin of the receptors is a man in his forties in good health and CMV-seronegative. Both conserved end residues are part of each CDR3. The D gene is left open where the match is weak. Rows may omit the clone size; those that give it use once, few, many or a size class.

>-|few|TRBV2|TRBJ2-7
CASSVYGSYEQYF
TGTGCCAGCAGTGTTTACGGGTCCTACGAGCAGTACTTC
>TRBD1|-|TRBV11-3|TRBJ2-7
CASSSGGLEQYF
TGTGCCAGCAGCTCAGGGGGTCTCGAGCAGTACTTC
>-|-|TRBV20-1|TRBJ2-4
CSAEDWDIQYF
TGCAGTGCTGAGGACTGGGATATTCAGTACTTC
>-|-|TRBV7-9|TRBJ2-7
CASSISSVLSYEQYF
TGTGCCAGCAGCATTAGTAGTGTACTCTCCTACGAGCAGTACTTC
>-|-|TRBV5-1|TRBJ2-5
CASSLAVGETQYF
TGCGCCAGCAGCTTGGCAGTCGGGGAGACCCAGTACTTC
>TRBD1|once|TRBV27|TRBJ1-2
CASKEGADYGYTF
TGTGCCAGCAAGGAGGGGGCGGACTATGGCTACACCTTC
>-|-|TRBV4-1|TRBJ1-4
CASSQPRDSNEKLFF
TGCGCCAGCAGCCAACCCCGGGATTCTAATGAAAAACTGTTTTTT
>TRBD2|-|TRBV5-6|TRBJ2-1
CASSLGLAGVSNEQFF
TGTGCCAGCAGCTTGGGACTAGCGGGAGTGTCCAATGAGCAGTTCTTC
>-|-|TRBV19|TRBJ1-1
CASRYGGTEAFF
TGTGCCAGTAGGTACGGGGGCACTGAAGCTTTCTTT
>-|-|TRBV21-1|TRBJ2-1
CASPNWRRGPYNEQFF
TGTGCCAGCCCCAACTGGCGGCGGGGACCGTACAATGAGCAGTTCTTC